This T cell receptor beta chain is drawn from a study of blood T cell repertoires in COVID-19 (dated by TCRdb to 2019 to 2021). Context from the whole study: Samples from collaborators originated in the United States, Italy and Spain and spanned both the acute and convalescent phases of COVID-19. The material from the prospective study consisted of cDNA or gDNA derived from T cells, B-cell-depleted T cells, or PBMCs. The dataset comprised deeply sampled blood TCRbeta repertoires from subjects exposed to, actively infected with, or recovered from COVID-19. The repertoires were made available in a free public database intended to serve as a resource for research on the immune response to SARS-CoV-2. The samples were drawn from the first 160 participants of the ongoing ImmuneRACE study and from 1,254 subjects provided by 6 global collaborators. The sample metadata nearly always contained a de-identified subject ID, COVID-19 status, age in years and sex. Where available, HLA class I and class II types were taken from metadata supplied by the sample provider and were not determined by assay-based typing. General findings and caveats noted by the study authors: The amount of clinical and demographic metadata varied by source and participant and was provided uncurated.

The CDR3 numbers 17 residues from cysteine through phenylalanine. Only the CDR3 DNA stays, 51 bases, in frame from base 1. CDR1 and CDR2 are drawn from the germline V gene: SGHTA, FQGNSA. Deletion took 0 bases off V and 8 bases off J, with a span of 17 bases between the germline ends. In the prospective study, participants were roughly 18 to 100 years old, resided in about two dozen geographic areas of the United States, and were enrolled through a virtual design. In the prospective study, participants were assigned to cohorts based on the clinical history participants reported in a screening survey and a study questionnaire. Recovered participants in ImmuneRACE Cohort 3 were defined as having two consecutive negative NP/OP PCR tests, clearance from a healthcare professional, or resolution of symptoms. Each participant in the prospective study had whole blood, serum and a nasopharyngeal or oropharyngeal swab collected by mobile phlebotomists. Over an approximately 2-month period, participants in the prospective study had the option of providing additional blood draws and questionnaires. Before DNA extraction, prospective study blood samples were shipped either frozen or at room temperature.

Points on this clone: This clone's antigen is unknown. No qualities accompany the bases; no much larger clone lies one base away.

TCRbeta CDR3 regions were amplified from genomic DNA by means of the immunoSEQ Assay, a bias-controlled multiplex PCR. In the source study's methods: The number of nucleated cells in each sample was estimated by amplification of reference gene primers within the assay. To quantify the absolute abundance of each unique TCRbeta CDR3 rearrangement, sequence reads were collapsed and filtered. For each sample, productive Simpson clonality was calculated by taking the square root of Simpson's diversity index across productive rearrangements. In its TCRdb copy, this immuneACCESS table keeps in-frame sequences only and misses some clones. Where compared with another copy, unresolved V genes explain less than half of these, and the others have no known cause. The DNA gave D and trimming, while V, J and clone size come from that table. Counted in this sample were about 270,000 clones; 88% of them appeared once. The ten largest clones add up to around 2.9% of the sample.

The chain was built from TRBV7-2 and TRBJ1-6, and the D gene may be TRBD1, 6 bases matching. This TCR derives from a woman in her fifties or sixties who had recovered from COVID-19. The sample was PBMCs or T cells enriched from blood (not recorded which). The DNA sequence follows: TGTGCCAGCAGCTTAGCTATACCGTCTTCAGGGGATTCACCCCTCCACTTT. This is translated as CASSLAIPSSGDSPLHF.